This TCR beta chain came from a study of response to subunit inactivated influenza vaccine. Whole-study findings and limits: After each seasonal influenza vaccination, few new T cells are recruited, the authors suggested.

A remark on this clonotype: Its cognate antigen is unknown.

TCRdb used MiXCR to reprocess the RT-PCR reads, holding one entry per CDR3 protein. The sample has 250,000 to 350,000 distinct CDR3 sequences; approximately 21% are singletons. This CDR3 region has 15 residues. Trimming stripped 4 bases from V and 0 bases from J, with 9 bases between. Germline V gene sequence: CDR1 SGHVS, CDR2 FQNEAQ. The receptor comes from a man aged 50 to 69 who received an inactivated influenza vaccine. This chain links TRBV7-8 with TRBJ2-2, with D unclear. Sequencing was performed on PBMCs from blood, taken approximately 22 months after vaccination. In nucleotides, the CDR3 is TGTGCCAGCAGCTCCCGGGTCTCGAACACCGGGGAGCTGTTTTTT. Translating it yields CASSSRVSNTGELFF.